The present T cell receptor beta chain was sequenced within a study of beta chain features in type 1 diabetes. Study-wide results and limits: TCRB repertoires of naive, central memory and Treg cells appeared more similar among patients than among healthy donors. Moderately but significantly shorter TCRB CDR3s were found in Type 1 diabetes patients in all four CD4+ subsets.

The CDR3 contains 15 residues. V dropped 4 bases and J dropped 5; count of bases not matched to a gene: 10. Germline loops: CDR1 SGHTA, CDR2 FQGNSA. Investigators reverse transcribed all isolated RNA, so they sequenced expressed TCRB transcripts. Data came from immunoSEQ multiplex PCR; TCRdb stores just in-frame clones and leaves some out. Among 250,000 or so clones, roughly 20% were seen once, and the ten largest hold less than 0.035%. As regards this clone: Its cognate antigen is unknown.

Each of the CD4+ naive, central memory, regulatory and stem cell-like memory populations was sorted via CD45RO/CCR7/CD25/CD127/CD95/CD27. The sequence was obtained from a woman between 40 and 55 years old with type 1 diabetes. This chain links TRBV7-2 with TRBJ2-5, with 7 positions matching TRBD1. Specimen: naive CD4+ T cells from blood. CDR3 loop: CASSSRTGKAETQYF. DNA for the CDR3: TGTGCCAGCAGCTCCAGGACAGGCAAAGCGGAGACCCAGTACTTC.